A single T cell receptor (beta chain) is shown here with its context. In germline, CDR1 is MNHEY, CDR2 SVGAGI. The CDR3 loop spans 15 amino acids. Trimming removed 6 bases from V and 4 bases from J, with 18 bases in between. Produced via immunoSEQ multiplex PCR; TCRdb's table is partial and in-frame only. Counted here are about 22,000 clones, around 84% occurring once; the ten biggest clones make up 0.8% to 1.3%. The source of the sample is a study of T cell changes during pregnancy in multiple sclerosis. This sample comprised CD4+ T cells from peripheral blood mononuclear cells, obtained in the second trimester of pregnancy. The J gene is TRBJ2-5, the V gene TRBV6-5, with D perhaps matching TRBD2 (7 bases). This TCR was sampled from a female donor in good health, enrolled as a control in a pregnancy study. For the CDR3, the DNA is TGTGCCAGCAGCTTTTCGGGGGGCGGCGGAGAGACCCAGTACTTC. Translated: CASSFSGGGGETQYF.